The T cell receptor (beta chain) under discussion was sequenced for a study of blood T cell repertoires in COVID-19 (dated by TCRdb to 2018 to 2020). Regarding the complete study: Samples from collaborators originated in the United States, Italy and Spain and spanned both the acute and convalescent phases of COVID-19. The prospective study material was composed of cDNA or gDNA derived from T cells, B-cell-depleted T cells, or PBMCs. The dataset comprised deeply sampled blood TCRbeta repertoires from subjects exposed to, actively infected with, or recovered from COVID-19. The repertoires were released in a freely available public database meant as a resource for research on the immune response to SARS-CoV-2. The samples were drawn from two sources: the first 160 participants of the ongoing ImmuneRACE study, and 1,200 or so subjects contributed by 6 global collaborators. The sample metadata nearly always contained a de-identified subject ID, COVID-19 status, age in years and sex. Where HLA class I and class II types were available, the types were taken from metadata supplied by the sample provider, not from assay-based typing. The paper's findings and limits, for the study overall: How much clinical and demographic metadata was included differed by source and by participant, and the metadata was provided uncurated.

Comment on this clone: Its specific antigen is unknown. Within one base of it there is no much larger clone, and no base qualities were kept.

V lost 3 bases and J lost 1 base; the stretch between them is 9 bases long. The CDR3 spans 13 residues, from the cysteine through the phenylalanine. CDR3 DNA is the only sequence kept; it has 39 bases, read in frame from the first base. Reading the germline V gene (reference sequence) gives CDR1 DFQATT and CDR2 SNEGSKA. TCRbeta CDR3 regions were amplified from genomic DNA using the immunoSEQ Assay, a bias-controlled multiplex PCR. On the authors' methods: Within the assay, amplification of reference gene primers was used to estimate how many nucleated cells each sample contained. To quantify the absolute abundance of each unique TCRbeta CDR3 rearrangement, sequence reads were collapsed and filtered. For each sample, productive Simpson clonality was calculated as the square root of Simpson's diversity index across productive rearrangements. In its TCRdb copy, this immuneACCESS table keeps in-frame sequences only and misses some clones. Where compared with another copy, unresolved V genes explain less than half of these, and the others have no known cause. Clone size and V and J calls were adopted from that table, with D and trimming inferred from the DNA. For this sample the table gives approximately 98,000 clones, of which around 83% were detected only once. The ten largest clonotypes hold just over 4% of the sample.

The collaborating institutions used their own protocols to collect whole blood in K2EDTA tubes. Collaborator samples were shipped for TCRbeta analysis as frozen whole blood, isolated PBMCs, or DNA extracted from either sample type. Sequences were obtained from peripheral blood. The source of this sequence is a woman between 65 and 79 years old with acute or convalescent COVID-19. The receptor chain draws on TRBV20-1 and TRBJ1-1; a tentative D match to TRBD1 spans 6 bases. Here the CDR3 is given as CSASQQGNTEAFF. The sequenced DNA is TGCAGTGCTAGTCAACAGGGGAACACTGAAGCTTTCTTT.